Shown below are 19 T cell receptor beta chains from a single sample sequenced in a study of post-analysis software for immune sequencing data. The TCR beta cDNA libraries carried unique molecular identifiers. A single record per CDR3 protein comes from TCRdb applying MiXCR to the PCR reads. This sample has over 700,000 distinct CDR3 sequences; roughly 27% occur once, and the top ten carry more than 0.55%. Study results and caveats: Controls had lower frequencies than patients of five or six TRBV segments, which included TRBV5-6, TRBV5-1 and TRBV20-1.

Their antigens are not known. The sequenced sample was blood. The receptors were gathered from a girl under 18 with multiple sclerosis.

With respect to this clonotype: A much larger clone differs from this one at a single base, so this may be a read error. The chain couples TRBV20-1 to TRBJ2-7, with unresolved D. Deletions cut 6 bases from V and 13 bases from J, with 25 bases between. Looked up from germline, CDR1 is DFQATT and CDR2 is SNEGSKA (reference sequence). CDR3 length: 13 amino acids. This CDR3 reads CSAFNDALKTHYF. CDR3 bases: TGCAGTGCGTTTAACGACGCGTTAAAGACCCACTACTTC.

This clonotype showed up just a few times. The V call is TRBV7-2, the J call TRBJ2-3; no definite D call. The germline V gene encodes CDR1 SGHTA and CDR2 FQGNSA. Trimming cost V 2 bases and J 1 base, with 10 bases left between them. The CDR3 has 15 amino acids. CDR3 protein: CASSLRNSGTDTQYF. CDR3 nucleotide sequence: TGTGCCAGCAGCTTAAGGAACTCGGGCACAGATACGCAGTATTTT.

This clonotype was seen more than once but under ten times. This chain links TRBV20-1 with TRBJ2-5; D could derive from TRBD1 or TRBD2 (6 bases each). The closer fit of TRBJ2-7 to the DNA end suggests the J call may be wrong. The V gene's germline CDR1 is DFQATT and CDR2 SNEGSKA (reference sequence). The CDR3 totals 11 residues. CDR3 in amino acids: CSARGGVEQYF. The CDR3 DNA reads TGCAGTGCCAGGGGCGGGGTCGAGCAGTACTTC.

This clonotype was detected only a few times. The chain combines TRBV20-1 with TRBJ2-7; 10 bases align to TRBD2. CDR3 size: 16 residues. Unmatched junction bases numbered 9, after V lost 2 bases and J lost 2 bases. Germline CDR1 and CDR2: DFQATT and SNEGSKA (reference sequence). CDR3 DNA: TGCAGTGCTAGACCCCGACTAGCGGGCCCGACCTACGAGCAGTACTTC. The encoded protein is CSARPRLAGPTYEQYF.

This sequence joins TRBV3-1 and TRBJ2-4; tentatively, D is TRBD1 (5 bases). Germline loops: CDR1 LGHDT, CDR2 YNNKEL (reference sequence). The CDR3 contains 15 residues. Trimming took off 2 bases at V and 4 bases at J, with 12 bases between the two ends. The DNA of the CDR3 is TGTGCCAGCAGCCAAACGGACATGGGGAAAAACATTCAGTACTTC. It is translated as CASSQTDMGKNIQYF.

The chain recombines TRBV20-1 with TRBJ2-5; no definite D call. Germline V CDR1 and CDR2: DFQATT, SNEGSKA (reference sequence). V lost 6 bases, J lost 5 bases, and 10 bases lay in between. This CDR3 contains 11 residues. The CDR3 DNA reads TGCAGTGCCTCTTCCTCCGAGACCCAGTACTTC. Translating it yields CSASSSETQYF.

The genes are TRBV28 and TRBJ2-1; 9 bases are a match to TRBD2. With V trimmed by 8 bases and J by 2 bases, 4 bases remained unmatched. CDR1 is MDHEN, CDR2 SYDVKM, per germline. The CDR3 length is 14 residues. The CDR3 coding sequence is TGTGCCAGCTGCCAGCGGGAGGCCTACAATGAGCAGTTCTTC. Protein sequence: CASCQREAYNEQFF.

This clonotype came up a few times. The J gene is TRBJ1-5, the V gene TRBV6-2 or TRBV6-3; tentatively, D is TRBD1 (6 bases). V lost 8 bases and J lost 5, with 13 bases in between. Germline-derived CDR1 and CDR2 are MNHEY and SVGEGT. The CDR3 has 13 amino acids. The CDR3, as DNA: TGTGCCAGCGGGGCAGGGACATATCAGCCCCAGCATTTT. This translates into CASGAGTYQPQHF.

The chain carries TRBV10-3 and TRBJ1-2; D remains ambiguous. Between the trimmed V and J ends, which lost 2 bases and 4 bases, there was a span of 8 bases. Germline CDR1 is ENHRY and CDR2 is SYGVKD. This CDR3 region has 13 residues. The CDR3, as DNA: TGTGCCATCAGTGAGAGGGCATCCTATGGCTACACCTTC. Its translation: CAISERASYGYTF.

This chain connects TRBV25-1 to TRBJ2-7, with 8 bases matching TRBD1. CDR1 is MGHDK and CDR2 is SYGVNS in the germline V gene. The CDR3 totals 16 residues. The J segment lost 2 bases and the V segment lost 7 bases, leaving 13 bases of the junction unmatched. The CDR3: CASIKNRGSDPYEQYF. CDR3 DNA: TGTGCCAGCATTAAAAACAGGGGGTCCGACCCCTACGAGCAGTACTTC.

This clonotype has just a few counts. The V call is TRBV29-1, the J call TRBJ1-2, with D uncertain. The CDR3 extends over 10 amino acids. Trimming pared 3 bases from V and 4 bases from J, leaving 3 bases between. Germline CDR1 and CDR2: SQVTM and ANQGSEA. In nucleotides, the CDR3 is TGCAGCGTTGATATCTATGGCTACACCTTC. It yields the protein CSVDIYGYTF.

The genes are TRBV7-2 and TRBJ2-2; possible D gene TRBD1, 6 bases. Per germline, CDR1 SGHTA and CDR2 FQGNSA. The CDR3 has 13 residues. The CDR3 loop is CVRGVGHTGELFF. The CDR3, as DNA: TGTGTCAGGGGAGTAGGGCACACCGGGGAGCTGTTTTTT.

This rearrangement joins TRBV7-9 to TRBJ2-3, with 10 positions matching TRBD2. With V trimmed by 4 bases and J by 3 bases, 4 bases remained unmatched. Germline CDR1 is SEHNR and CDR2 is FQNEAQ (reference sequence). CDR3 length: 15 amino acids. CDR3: CASSWGLARTDTQYF. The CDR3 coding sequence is TGTGCCAGCAGCTGGGGACTAGCGAGAACAGATACGCAGTATTTT.

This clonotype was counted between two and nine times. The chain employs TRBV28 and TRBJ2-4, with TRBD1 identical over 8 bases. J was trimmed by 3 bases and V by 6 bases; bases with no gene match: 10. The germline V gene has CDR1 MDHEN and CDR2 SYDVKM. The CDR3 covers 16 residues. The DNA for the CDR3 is TGTGCCAGCAGCCAGACTGGACAGGGCGGCAAAAACATTCAGTACTTC. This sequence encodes CASSQTGQGGKNIQYF.

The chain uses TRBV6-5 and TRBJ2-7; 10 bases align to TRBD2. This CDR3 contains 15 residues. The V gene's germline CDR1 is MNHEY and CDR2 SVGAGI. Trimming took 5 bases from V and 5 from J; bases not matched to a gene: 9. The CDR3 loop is CASSMASGSFDEQYF. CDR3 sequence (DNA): TGTGCCAGCAGTATGGCTAGCGGGAGCTTCGACGAGCAGTACTTC.

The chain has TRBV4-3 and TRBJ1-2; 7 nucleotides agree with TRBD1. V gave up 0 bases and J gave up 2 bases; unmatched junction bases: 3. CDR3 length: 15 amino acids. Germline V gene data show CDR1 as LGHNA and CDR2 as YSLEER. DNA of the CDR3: TGCGCCAGCAGCCAAGATGGGGACAGAAACTATGGCTACACCTTC. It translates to CASSQDGDRNYGYTF.

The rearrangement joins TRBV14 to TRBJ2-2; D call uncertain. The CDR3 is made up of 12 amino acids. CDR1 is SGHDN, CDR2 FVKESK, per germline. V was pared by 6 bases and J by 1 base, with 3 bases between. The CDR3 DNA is TGTGCCAGCAGAGGGAACACCGGGGAGCTGTTTTTT. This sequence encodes CASRGNTGELFF.

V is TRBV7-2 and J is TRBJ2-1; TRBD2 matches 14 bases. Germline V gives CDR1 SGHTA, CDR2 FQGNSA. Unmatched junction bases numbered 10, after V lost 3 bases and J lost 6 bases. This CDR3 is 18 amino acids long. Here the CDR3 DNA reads TGTGCCAGCAGCTTGATCGCCGGGACTAGCGGGAGATTCAATGAGCAGTTCTTC. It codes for CASSLIAGTSGRFNEQFF.

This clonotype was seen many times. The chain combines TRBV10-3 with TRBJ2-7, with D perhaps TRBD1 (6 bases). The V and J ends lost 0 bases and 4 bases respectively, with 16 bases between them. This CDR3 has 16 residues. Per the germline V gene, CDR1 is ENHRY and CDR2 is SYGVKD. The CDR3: CAISESGSNQGYEQYF. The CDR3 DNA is TGTGCCATCAGTGAGTCAGGTAGCAACCAGGGGTACGAGCAGTACTTC.